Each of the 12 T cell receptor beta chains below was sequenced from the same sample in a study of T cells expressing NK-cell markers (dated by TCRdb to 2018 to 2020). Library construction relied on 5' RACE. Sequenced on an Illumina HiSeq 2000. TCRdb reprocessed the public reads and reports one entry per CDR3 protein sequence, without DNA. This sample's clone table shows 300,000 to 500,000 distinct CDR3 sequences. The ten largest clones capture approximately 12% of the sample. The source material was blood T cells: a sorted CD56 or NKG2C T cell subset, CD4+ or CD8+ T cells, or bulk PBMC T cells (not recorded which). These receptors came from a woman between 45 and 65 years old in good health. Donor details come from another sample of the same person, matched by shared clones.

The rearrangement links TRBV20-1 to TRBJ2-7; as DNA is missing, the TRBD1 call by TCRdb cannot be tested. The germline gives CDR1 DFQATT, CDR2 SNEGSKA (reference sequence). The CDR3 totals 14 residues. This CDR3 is CSARDPTRGVVQYF.

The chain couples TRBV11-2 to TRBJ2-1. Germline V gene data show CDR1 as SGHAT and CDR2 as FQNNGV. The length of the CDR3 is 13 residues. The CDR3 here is CASLRDFYNEQFF.

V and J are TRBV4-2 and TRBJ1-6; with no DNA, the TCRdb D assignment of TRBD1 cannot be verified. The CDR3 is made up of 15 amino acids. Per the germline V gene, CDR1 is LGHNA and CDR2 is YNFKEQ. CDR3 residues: CASSQDWQGGSPLHF.

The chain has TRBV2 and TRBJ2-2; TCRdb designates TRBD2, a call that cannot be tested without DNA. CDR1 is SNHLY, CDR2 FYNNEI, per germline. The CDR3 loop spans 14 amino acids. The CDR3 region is CASKVAGAPGELFF.

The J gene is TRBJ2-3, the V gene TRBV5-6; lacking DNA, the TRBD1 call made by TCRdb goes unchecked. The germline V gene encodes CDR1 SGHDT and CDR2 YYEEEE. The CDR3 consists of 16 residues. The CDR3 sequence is CASSRRGATGADTQYF.

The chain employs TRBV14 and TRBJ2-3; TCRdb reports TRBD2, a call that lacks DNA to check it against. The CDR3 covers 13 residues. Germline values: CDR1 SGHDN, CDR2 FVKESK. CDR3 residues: CASSLTGGNTQYF.

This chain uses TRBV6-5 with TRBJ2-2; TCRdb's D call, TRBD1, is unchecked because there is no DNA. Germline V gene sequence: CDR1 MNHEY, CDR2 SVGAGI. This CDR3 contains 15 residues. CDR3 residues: CATKRDRLNTGELFF.

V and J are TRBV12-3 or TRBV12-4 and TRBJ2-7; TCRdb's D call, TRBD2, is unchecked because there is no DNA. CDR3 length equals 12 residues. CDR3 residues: CASRSEGYEQYF.

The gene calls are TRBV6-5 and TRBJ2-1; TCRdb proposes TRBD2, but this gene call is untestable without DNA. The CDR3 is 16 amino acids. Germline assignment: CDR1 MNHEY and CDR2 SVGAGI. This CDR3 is CASSYSTSGSRNEQFF.

The chain's CDR3 is CASSGGGAYSPLHF. The V gene is TRBV19, the J gene TRBJ1-6; TCRdb's assignment of TRBD1 cannot be checked, as there is no DNA. Germline V gene data show CDR1 as LNHDA and CDR2 as SQIVND (reference sequence). The CDR3 sequence is 14 residues long.

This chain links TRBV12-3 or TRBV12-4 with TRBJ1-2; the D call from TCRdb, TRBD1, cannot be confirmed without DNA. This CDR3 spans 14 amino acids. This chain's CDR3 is CASSLLQGAGGYTF.

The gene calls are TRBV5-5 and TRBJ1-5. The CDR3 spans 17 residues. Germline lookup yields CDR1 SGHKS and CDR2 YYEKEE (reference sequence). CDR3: CASSLVWTRAPGQPQHF. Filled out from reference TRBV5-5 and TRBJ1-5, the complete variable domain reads DAGVTQSPTHLIKTRGQQVTLRCSPISGHKSVSWYQQVLGQGPQFIFQYYEKEERGRGNFPDRFSARQFPNYSSELNVNALLLGDSALYLCASSLVWTRAPGQPQHFGDGTRLSIL.